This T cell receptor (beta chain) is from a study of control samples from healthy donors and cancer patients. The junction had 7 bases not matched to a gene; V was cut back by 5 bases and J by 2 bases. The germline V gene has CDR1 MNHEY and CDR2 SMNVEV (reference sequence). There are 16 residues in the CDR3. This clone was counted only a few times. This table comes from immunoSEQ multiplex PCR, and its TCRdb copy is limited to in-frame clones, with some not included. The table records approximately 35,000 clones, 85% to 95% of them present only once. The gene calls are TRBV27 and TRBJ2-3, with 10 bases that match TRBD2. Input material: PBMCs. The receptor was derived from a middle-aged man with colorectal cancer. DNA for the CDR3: TGTGCCAGCAGTATCGGACTAGCGGAGACCACAGATACGCAGTATTTT. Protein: CASSIGLAETTDTQYF.